This TCR beta chain was recorded in a study of T cell responses to AZD1222 COVID-19 vaccine. Findings and limits, study-wide: The number of AZD1222 recipients seropositive at baseline was only 5 to 7. Mostly white British, mostly female donors; authors suggested clonal diversity may be underestimated.

The CDR3 is made up of 14 amino acids. V lost 5 bases to trimming and J lost 6 bases; unmatched junction nucleotides: 3. CDR1 MNHEY and CDR2 SMNVEV come from the germline V gene (reference sequence). This clone was recorded a few times. The antigen is not known. Some clones are missing from TCRdb's copy, which holds only in-frame ones; the method was immunoSEQ multiplex PCR. The data contain fewer than 250,000 clones, about 92% of them singletons. The material was peripheral blood, obtained on day 0 of AZD1222 vaccination. The chain carries TRBV27 and TRBJ1-5, with 11 positions matching TRBD1. The source of this sequence is an adult in good health. As DNA, the CDR3 is TGTGCCAGCAGTCCGGGGACAGGGGGTCAGCCCCAGCATTTT. It is translated as CASSPGTGGQPQHF.